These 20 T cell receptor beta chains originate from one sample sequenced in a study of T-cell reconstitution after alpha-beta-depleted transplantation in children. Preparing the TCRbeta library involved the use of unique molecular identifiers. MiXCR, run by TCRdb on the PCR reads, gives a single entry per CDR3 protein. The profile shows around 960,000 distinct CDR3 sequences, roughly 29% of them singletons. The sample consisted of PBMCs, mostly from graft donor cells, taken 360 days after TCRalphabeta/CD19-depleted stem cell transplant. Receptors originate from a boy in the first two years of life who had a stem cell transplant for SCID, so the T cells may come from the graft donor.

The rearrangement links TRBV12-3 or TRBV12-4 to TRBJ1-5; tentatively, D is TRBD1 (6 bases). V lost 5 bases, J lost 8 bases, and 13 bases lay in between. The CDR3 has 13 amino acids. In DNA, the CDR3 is TGTGCCAGCAGTGACGACAGGATTGAGCCCCAGCATTTT. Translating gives CASSDDRIEPQHF.

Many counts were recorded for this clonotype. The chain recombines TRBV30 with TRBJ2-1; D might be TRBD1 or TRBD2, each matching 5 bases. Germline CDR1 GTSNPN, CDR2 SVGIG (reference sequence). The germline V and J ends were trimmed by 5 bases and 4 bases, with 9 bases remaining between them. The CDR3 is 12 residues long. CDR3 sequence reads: CAWCREYNEQFF. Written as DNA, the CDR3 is TGTGCCTGGTGCAGGGAGTACAATGAGCAGTTCTTC.

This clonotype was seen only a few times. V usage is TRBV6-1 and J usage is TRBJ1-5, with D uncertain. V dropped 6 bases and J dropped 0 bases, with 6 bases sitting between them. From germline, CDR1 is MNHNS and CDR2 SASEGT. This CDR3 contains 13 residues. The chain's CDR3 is CASREGSNQPQHF. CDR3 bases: TGTGCCAGCAGAGAGGGTAGCAATCAGCCCCAGCATTTT.

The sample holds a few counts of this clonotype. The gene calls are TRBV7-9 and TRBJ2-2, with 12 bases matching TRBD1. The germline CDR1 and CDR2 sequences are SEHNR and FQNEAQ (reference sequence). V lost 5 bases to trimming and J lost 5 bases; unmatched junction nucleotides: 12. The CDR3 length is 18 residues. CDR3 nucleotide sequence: TGTGCCAGCAGCACTAGAGGGACAGGGGGCGTAACGACCGGGGAGCTGTTTTTT. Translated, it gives CASSTRGTGGVTTGELFF.

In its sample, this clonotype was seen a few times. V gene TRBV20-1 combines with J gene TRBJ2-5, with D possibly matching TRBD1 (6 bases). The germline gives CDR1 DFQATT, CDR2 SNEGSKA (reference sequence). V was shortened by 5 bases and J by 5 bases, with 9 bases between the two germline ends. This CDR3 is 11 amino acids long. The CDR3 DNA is TGCAGTGCTCAGGGGATGGAGACCCAGTACTTC. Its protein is CSAQGMETQYF.

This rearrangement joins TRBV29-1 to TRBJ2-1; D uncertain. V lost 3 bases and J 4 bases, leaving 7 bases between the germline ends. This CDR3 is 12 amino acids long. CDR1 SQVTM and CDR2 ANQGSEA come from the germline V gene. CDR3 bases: TGCAGCGTTGAGTGGTCTTACAATGAGCAGTTCTTC. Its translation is CSVEWSYNEQFF.

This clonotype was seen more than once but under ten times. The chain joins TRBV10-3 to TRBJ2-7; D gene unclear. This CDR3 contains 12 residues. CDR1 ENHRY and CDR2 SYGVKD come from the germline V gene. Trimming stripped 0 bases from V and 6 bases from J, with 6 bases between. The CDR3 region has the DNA TGTGCCATCAGTGAGTCTAGGGCCGAGCAGTACTTC. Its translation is CAISESRAEQYF.

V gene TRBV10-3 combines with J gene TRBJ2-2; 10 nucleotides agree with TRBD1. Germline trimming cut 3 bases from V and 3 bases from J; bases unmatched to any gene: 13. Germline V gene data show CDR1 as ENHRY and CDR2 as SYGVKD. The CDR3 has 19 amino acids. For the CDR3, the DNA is TGTGCCATCAGTGATGTCGATGGAGGACAGGGGGGGGACACCGGGGAGCTGTTTTTT. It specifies CAISDVDGGQGGDTGELFF.

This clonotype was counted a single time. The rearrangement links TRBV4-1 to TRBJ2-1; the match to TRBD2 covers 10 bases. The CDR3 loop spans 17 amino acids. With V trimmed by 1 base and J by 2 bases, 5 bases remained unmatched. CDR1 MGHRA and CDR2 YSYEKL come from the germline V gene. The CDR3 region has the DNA TGCGCCAGCAGCCAAGCGAAGCGGGGGGGCCCCTACAATGAGCAGTTCTTC. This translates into CASSQAKRGGPYNEQFF.

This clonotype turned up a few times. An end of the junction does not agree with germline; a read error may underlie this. CDR3 amino acids: CASTLEGRSTSYNEQFF. The CDR3 DNA reads as TGCGCCAGCACCTTGGAAGGTCGATCTACCTCCTACAATGAGCAGTTCTTC. The chain carries TRBV5-1 and TRBJ2-1; D remains unclear. Germline CDR1 and CDR2: SGHRS and YFSETQ. The CDR3 length is 17 residues.

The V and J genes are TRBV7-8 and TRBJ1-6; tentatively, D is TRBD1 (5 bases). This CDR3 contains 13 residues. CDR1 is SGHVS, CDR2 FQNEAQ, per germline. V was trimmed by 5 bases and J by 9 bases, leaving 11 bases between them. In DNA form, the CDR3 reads TGTGCCAGCAGCACCCGGGGGGGTTCACCCCTCCACTTT. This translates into CASSTRGGSPLHF.

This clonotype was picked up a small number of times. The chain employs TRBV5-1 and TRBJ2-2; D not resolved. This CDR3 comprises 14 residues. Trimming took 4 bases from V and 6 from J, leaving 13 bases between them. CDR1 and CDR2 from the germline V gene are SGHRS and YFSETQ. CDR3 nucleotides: TGCGCCAGCAGCCCGGACGGTCGGTCCGGGGAGCTGTTTTTT. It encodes CASSPDGRSGELFF.

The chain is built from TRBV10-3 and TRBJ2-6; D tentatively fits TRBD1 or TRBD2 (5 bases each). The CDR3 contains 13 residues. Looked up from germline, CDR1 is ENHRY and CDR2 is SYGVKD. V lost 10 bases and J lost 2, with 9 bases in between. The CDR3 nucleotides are TGTGCCACGAGGGGTGCTGGGGCCAACGTCCTGACTTTC. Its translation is CATRGAGANVLTF.

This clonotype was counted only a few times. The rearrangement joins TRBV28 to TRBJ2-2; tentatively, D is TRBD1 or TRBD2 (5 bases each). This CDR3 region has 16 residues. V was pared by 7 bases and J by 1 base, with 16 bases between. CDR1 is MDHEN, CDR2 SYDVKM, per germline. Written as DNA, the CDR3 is TGTGCCAGCATGCCGGGGTGGGGGATGAACACCGGGGAGCTGTTTTTT. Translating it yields CASMPGWGMNTGELFF.

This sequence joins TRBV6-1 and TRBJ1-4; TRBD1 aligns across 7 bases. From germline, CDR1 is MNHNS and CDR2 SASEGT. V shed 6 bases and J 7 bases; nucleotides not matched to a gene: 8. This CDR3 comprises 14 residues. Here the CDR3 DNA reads TGTGCCAGCAGAATGGACAGGCCCCGTGAAAAACTGTTTTTT. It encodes CASRMDRPREKLFF.

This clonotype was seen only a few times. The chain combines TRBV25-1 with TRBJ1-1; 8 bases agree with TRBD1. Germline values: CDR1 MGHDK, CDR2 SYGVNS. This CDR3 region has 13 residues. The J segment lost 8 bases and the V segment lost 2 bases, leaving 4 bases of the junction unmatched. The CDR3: CASSEPWTGEAFF. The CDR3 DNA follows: TGTGCCAGCAGTGAACCGTGGACAGGGGAAGCTTTCTTT.

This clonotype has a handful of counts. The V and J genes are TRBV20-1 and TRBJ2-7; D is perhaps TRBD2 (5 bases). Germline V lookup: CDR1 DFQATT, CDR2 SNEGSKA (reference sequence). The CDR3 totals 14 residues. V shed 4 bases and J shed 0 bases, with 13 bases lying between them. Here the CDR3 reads CSATDSESSYEQYF. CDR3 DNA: TGCAGTGCTACCGATAGCGAGAGCTCCTACGAGCAGTACTTC.

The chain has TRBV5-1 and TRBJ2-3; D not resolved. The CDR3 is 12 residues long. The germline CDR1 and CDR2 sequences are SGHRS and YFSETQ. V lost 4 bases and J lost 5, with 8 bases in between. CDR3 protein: CASSLDQDTQYF. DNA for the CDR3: TGCGCCAGCAGCCTCGACCAAGATACGCAGTATTTT.

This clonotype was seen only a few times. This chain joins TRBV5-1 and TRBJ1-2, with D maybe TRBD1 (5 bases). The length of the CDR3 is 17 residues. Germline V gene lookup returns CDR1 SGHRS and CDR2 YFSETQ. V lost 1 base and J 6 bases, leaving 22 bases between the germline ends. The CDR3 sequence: CASSLNIREGWNNGYTF. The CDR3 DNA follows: TGCGCCAGCAGCTTGAATATAAGGGAGGGGTGGAACAATGGCTACACCTTC.

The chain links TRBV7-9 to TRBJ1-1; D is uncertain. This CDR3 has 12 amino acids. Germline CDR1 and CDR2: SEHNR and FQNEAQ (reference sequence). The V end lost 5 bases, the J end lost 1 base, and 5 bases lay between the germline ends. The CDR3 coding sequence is TGTGCCAGCAGCCTGAAGAACACTGAAGCTTTCTTT. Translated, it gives CASSLKNTEAFF.